The T cell receptor beta chain under discussion was sequenced for a study of blood T cell repertoires in COVID-19. Overall study context: Spain, Italy and the United States supplied samples that represented acute and convalescent COVID-19. T cells, B-cell-depleted T cells, or PBMCs provided the cDNA or gDNA that served as material.

Germline V CDR1 and CDR2: LNHNV, YYDKDF (reference sequence). The V end lost 0 bases, the J end lost 0 bases, and 15 bases lay between the germline ends. The CDR3 length is 18 residues. As originally analysed: Nucleated cell number was recorded as an estimate derived from reference gene primer amplification. Produced via immunoSEQ multiplex PCR; TCRdb's table is partial and in-frame only. V, J and clone size derive from that table, while D and trimming were established from the DNA sequence. The data contain about 190,000 clones, approximately 80% of them seen just once; the ten biggest clones take up 15% to 20%.

The sequence came from a human donor in a cohort sampled during active COVID-19. The sequencing input was peripheral blood. The V and J genes are TRBV15 and TRBJ1-5; unclear D gene. The CDR3, as DNA: TGTGCCACCAGCAGAGATCTGACGGGATCCTATAGCAATCAGCCCCAGCATTTT. This codes for CATSRDLTGSYSNQPQHF.